The sequence of this T cell receptor beta chain was determined in a study of T cells in Graves' hyperthyroidism and ophthalmopathy. Study results and caveats: Most thyroid clonotypes expanded above 0.001 were also detected in blood.

Trimming cost V 3 bases and J 1 base, with 3 bases left between them. Germline V gene sequence: CDR1 MGHDK, CDR2 SYGVNS. The CDR3 has 12 amino acids. Amplification of TCR beta CDR3 regions was performed using RNA transcripts as template. The HTBI primer set drove a first-round RT-PCR of the TCR CDR3. From the multiplex PCR reads, TCRdb called clonotypes with MiXCR, one entry per CDR3 protein. The sample lists a few hundred thousand distinct CDR3 sequences, 15% to 20% occurring once. This clonotype was counted at least ten times. Its matching antigen is unknown. This clonotype was sampled from a woman in her 30s with Graves' ophthalmopathy. Sequenced input: blood. The chain uses TRBV25-1 and TRBJ1-2; D not certain. CDR3 loop: CASSEGNYGYTF. In DNA, the CDR3 is TGTGCCAGCAGTGAGGGTAACTATGGCTACACCTTC.